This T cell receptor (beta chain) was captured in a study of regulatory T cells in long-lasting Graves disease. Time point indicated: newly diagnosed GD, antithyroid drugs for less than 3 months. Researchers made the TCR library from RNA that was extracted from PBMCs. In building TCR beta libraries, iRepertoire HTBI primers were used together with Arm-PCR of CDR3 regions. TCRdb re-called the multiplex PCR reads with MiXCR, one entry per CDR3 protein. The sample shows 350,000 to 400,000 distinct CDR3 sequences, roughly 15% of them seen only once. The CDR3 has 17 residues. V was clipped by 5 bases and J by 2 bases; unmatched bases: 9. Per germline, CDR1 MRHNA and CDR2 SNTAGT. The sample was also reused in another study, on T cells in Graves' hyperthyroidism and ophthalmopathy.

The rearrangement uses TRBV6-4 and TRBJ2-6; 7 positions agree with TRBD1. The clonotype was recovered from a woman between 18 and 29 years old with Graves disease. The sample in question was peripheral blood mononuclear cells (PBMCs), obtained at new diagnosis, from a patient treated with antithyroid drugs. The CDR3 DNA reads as TGTGCCAGCAGTTCATTGACTGGGACAGCTGGGGCCAACGTCCTGACTTTC. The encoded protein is CASSSLTGTAGANVLTF.